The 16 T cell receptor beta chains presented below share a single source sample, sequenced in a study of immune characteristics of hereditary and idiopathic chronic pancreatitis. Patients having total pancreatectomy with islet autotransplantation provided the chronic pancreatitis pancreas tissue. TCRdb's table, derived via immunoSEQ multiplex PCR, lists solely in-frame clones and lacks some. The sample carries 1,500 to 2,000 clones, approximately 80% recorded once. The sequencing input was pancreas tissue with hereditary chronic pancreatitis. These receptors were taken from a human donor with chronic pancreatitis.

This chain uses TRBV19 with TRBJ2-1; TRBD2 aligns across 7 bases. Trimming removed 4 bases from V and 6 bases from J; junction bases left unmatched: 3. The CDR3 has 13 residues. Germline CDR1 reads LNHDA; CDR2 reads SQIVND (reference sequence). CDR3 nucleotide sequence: TGTGCCAGTAGTACCGGGACTATCAATGAGCAGTTCTTC. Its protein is CASSTGTINEQFF.

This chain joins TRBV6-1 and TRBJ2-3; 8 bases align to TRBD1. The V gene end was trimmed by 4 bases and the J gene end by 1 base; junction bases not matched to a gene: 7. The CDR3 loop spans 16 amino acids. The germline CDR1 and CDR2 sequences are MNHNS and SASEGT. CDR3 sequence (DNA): TGTGCCAGCAGTGGAGACAGGGGTCGAGGCACAGATACGCAGTATTTT. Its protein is CASSGDRGRGTDTQYF.

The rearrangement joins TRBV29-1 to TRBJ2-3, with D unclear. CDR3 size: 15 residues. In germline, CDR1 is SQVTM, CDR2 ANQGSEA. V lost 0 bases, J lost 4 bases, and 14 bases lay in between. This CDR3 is CSVEDLGNSADTQYF. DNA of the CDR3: TGCAGCGTTGAAGATCTGGGAAACTCCGCAGATACGCAGTATTTT.

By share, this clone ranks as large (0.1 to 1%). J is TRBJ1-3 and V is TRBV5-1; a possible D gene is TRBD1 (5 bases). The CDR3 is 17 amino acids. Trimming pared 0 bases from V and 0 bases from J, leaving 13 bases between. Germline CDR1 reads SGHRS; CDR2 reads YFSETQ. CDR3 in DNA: TGCGCCAGCAGCTTGGGGGGGATAGGCGGCTCTGGAAACACCATATATTTT. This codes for CASSLGGIGGSGNTIYF.

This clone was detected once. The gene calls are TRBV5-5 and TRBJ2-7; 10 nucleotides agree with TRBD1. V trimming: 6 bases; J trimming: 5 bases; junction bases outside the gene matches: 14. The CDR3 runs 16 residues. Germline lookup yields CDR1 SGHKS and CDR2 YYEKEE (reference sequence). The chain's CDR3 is CASNPVSGQGIDEQYF. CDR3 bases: TGTGCCAGCAACCCTGTTTCGGGACAGGGGATCGACGAGCAGTACTTC.

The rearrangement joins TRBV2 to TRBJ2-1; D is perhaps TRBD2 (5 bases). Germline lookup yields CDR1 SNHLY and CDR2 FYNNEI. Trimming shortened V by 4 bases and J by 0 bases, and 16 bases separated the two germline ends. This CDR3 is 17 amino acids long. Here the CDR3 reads CASSGGFGVSSYNEQFF. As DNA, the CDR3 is TGTGCCAGCAGTGGAGGTTTCGGGGTAAGCTCCTACAATGAGCAGTTCTTC. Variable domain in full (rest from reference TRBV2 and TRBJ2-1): EPEVTQTPSHQVTQMGQEVILRCVPISNHLYFYWYRQILGQKVEFLVSFYNNEISEKSEIFDDQFSVERPDGSNFTLKIRSTKLEDSAMYFCASSGGFGVSSYNEQFFGPGTRLTVL.

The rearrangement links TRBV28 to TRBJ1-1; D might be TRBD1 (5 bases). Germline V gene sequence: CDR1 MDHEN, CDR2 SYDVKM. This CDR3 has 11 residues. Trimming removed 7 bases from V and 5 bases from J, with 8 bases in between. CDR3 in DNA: TGTGCCAGCAAAAACAGGACTGAAGCTTTCTTT. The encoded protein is CASKNRTEAFF.

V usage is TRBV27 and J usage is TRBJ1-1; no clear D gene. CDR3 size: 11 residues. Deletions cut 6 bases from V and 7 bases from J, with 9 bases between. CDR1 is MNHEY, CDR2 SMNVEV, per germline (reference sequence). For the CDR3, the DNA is TGTGCCAGCAGACAAGGGATTGAAGCTTTCTTT. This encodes CASRQGIEAFF.

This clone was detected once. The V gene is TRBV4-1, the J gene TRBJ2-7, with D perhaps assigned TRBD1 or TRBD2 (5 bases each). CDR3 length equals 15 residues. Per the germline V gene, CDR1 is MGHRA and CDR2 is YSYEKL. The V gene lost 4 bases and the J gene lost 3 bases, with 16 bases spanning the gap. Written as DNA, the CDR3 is TGCGCCAGCAGCCCTACTGAGGGGCTAGACTACGAGCAGTACTTC. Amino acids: CASSPTEGLDYEQYF.

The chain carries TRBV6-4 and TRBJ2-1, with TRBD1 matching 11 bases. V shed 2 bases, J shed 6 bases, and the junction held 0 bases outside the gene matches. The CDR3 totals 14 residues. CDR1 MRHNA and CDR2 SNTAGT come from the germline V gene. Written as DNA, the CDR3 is TGTGCCAGCAGTGACGGGACAGGGGGCAATGAGCAGTTCTTC. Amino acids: CASSDGTGGNEQFF.

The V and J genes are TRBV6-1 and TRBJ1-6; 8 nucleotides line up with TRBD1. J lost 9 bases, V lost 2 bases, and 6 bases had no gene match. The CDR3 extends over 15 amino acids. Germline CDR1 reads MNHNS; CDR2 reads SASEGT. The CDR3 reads CASSETPDRGSPLHF. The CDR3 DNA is TGTGCCAGCAGTGAAACCCCCGACAGGGGTTCACCCCTCCACTTT.

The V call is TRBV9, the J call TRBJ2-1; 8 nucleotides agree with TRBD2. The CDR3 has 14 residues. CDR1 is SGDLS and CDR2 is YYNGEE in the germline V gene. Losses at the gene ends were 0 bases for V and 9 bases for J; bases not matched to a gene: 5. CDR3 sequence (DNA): TGTGCCAGCAGCGTAGAACCCGGGAGGGGTGAGCAGTTCTTC. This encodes CASSVEPGRGEQFF.

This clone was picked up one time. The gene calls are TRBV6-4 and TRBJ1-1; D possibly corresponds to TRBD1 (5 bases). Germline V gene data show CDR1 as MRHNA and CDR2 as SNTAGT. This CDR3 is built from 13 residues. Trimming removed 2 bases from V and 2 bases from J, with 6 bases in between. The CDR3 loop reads CASSDRDNTEAFF. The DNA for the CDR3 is TGTGCCAGCAGTGACCGGGACAACACTGAAGCTTTCTTT.

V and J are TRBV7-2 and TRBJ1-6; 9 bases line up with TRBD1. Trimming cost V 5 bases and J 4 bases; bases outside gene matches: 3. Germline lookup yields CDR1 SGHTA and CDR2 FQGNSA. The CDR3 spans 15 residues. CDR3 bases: TGTGCCAGCAGCATCGGACAGGGGTATAATTCACCCCTCCACTTT. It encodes CASSIGQGYNSPLHF.

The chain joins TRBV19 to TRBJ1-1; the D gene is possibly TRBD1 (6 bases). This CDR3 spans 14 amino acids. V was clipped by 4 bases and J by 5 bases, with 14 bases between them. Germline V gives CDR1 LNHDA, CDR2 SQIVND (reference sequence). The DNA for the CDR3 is TGTGCCAGTAGTAGCGGCAGGGGCGGGACTGAAGCTTTCTTT. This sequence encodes CASSSGRGGTEAFF.

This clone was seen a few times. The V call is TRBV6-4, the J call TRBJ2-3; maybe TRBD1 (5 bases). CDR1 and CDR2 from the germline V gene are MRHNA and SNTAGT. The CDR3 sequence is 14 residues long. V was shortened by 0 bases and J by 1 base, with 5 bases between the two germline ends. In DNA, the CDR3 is TGTGCCAGCAGTGACTCAGGGGGCACAGATACGCAGTATTTT. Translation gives CASSDSGGTDTQYF.